This T cell receptor (beta chain) was sequenced for a study of T cells after yellow fever vaccination. The CDR3 is made up of 15 amino acids. Germline values: CDR1 SGHTA, CDR2 FQGNSA. Trimming removed 3 bases at V and 0 bases at J, with 11 bases between. One entry per CDR3 protein, called by TCRdb with MiXCR from the 5' RACE reads. The sample has roughly 310,000 distinct CDR3 sequences, 3.6% seen once; the top ten hold 23%. This clonotype was sampled from a man younger than 30 who received the YFV17D yellow fever vaccine. The sequences come from PBMCs, collected on the day of the yellow fever booster vaccination. The gene calls are TRBV7-2 and TRBJ1-1; TRBD1 might be the D (5 bases). The CDR3 DNA sequence: TGTGCCAGCAGCTTCGGGGCAGCGATGAACACTGAAGCTTTCTTT. Translating it yields CASSFGAAMNTEAFF.